The next 27 T cell receptor beta chains were all read from a single sample in a study of T cells in Graves' hyperthyroidism and ophthalmopathy. Amplified regions were TCR beta CDR3 sequences from RNA transcripts. During a first-round RT-PCR of the TCR CDR3, the HTBI primer set was used. TCRdb used MiXCR to reprocess the multiplex PCR reads, holding one entry per CDR3 protein. The sample has a few hundred thousand distinct CDR3 sequences, less than 25% seen once; the top ten hold less than 30%. Sample: blood. Receptors were obtained from a man aged 18-30 years with Graves' hyperthyroidism.

The rearrangement joins TRBV9 to TRBJ1-2; 7 bases are a match to TRBD1. Trimming removed 4 bases from V and 5 bases from J; junction bases left unmatched: 8. The CDR3 is made up of 14 amino acids. Germline lookup yields CDR1 SGDLS and CDR2 YYNGEE. CDR3 loop: CASSPHQGGYGYTF. The DNA of the CDR3 is TGTGCCAGCAGCCCACACCAGGGGGGGTATGGCTACACCTTC.

This clonotype was counted many times. V usage is TRBV28 and J usage is TRBJ1-5; TRBD1 matches 9 bases. The CDR3 has 16 residues. CDR1 is MDHEN and CDR2 is SYDVKM in the germline V gene. V trimming: 6 bases; J trimming: 5 bases; junction bases outside the gene matches: 11. The chain's CDR3 is CASRPRRTGADQPQHF. As DNA, the CDR3 is TGTGCCAGCAGACCGCGTCGGACAGGGGCTGATCAGCCCCAGCATTTT.

This chain uses TRBV9 with TRBJ2-2; 7 nucleotides align to TRBD1. This CDR3 is 16 amino acids long. CDR1 SGDLS and CDR2 YYNGEE come from the germline V gene. Losses at the gene ends were 0 bases for V and 4 bases for J; bases not matched to a gene: 6. This CDR3 is CASSVGQGRRTGELFF. DNA of the CDR3: TGTGCCAGCAGCGTAGGACAGGGTCGACGCACCGGGGAGCTGTTTTTT.

This clonotype was counted ten times or more. The rearrangement joins TRBV6-5 to TRBJ1-2, with 7 bases matching TRBD1. Germline assignment: CDR1 MNHEY and CDR2 SVGAGI. The CDR3 is 14 residues long. V dropped 2 bases and J dropped 10; count of bases not matched to a gene: 10. The DNA for the CDR3 is TGTGCCAGCAGTTACCGTGGGACAGCCATCCCCTACACCTTC. Its translation: CASSYRGTAIPYTF.

The rearrangement links TRBV6-2 or TRBV6-3 to TRBJ1-1; possibly TRBD1 for D (5 bases). Germline loops: CDR1 MNHEY, CDR2 SVGEGT. The CDR3 is made up of 15 amino acids. Deletions cut 4 bases from V and 10 bases from J, with 22 bases between. The CDR3: CASSSWDESWGTAFF. In DNA, the CDR3 is TGTGCCAGCAGTTCATGGGACGAATCCTGGGGGACAGCTTTCTTT.

The chain carries TRBV2 and TRBJ2-2, with TRBD1 matching 7 bases. The germline gives CDR1 SNHLY, CDR2 FYNNEI. The trim removed 6 bases at V and 4 bases at J, leaving 5 bases unmatched. The CDR3 extends over 14 amino acids. The CDR3 here is CASRRQGPTGELFF. The CDR3 region has the DNA TGTGCCAGCAGACGACAGGGACCCACCGGGGAGCTGTTTTTT.

The chain joins TRBV12-3 or TRBV12-4 to TRBJ2-7, with TRBD1 as a possible D gene (6 bases). V was clipped by 5 bases and J by 7 bases, with 15 bases between them. This CDR3 is 13 amino acids long. The CDR3 DNA is TGTGCCAGCAGTGAAAGGGTACAGGGAGAGCAGTACTTC. This gives the protein CASSERVQGEQYF.

This clonotype was counted ten times or more. This sequence joins TRBV12-3 or TRBV12-4 and TRBJ1-5; a weak D match, TRBD1 (5 bases). The germline V and J ends were trimmed by 6 bases and 3 bases, with 6 bases remaining between them. The CDR3 is 12 residues long. The CDR3 loop reads CASRGPNQPQHF. CDR3 nucleotides: TGTGCCAGCAGGGGGCCCAATCAGCCCCAGCATTTT.

Many counts were recorded for this clonotype. The chain has TRBV11-1 and TRBJ1-1; no clear D. Trimming pared 3 bases from V and 4 bases from J, leaving 18 bases between. This CDR3 is built from 16 residues. CDR1 SGHAT and CDR2 FQDESV come from the germline V gene (reference sequence). CDR3 sequence: CASSFGKKGVGTEAFF. CDR3 sequence (DNA): TGTGCCAGCAGCTTCGGCAAAAAGGGTGTCGGCACTGAAGCTTTCTTT. The full variable domain, in which reference TRBV11-1 and TRBJ1-1 provide the parts outside the CDR3, is EAEVAQSPRYKITEKSQAVAFWCDPISGHATLYWYRQILGQGPELLVQFQDESVVDDSQLPKDRFSAERLKGVDSTLKIQPAELGDSAMYLCASSFGKKGVGTEAFFGQGTRLTVV.

This clonotype was detected many times. This sequence joins TRBV7-8 and TRBJ1-5, with D possibly being TRBD1 (5 bases). V lost 3 bases and J 3 bases, leaving 9 bases between the germline ends. The germline V gene encodes CDR1 SGHVS and CDR2 FQNEAQ. The CDR3 length is 14 residues. CDR3 residues: CASSFRQLNQPQHF. For the CDR3, the DNA is TGTGCCAGCAGCTTCAGACAGCTCAATCAGCCCCAGCATTTT.

This clonotype appeared many times. This chain joins TRBV19 and TRBJ1-5, with D possibly matching TRBD1 (6 bases). Trimming took off 7 bases at V and 3 bases at J, with 10 bases between the two ends. The germline V gene has CDR1 LNHDA and CDR2 SQIVND (reference sequence). CDR3 length: 13 amino acids. The CDR3 loop reads CASMDRYNQPQHF. The CDR3 nucleotides read TGTGCCAGTATGGACAGATACAATCAGCCCCAGCATTTT.

This chain uses TRBV30 with TRBJ2-5, with 8 bases identical to TRBD2. Germline CDR1 reads GTSNPN; CDR2 reads SVGIG (reference sequence). The CDR3 spans 16 residues. The junction had 13 bases not matched to a gene; V was cut back by 3 bases and J by 4 bases. The CDR3 bases are TGTGCCTGGAGGAATCGGCCCGGGGGGGCAGGAGAGACCCAGTACTTC. It specifies CAWRNRPGGAGETQYF.

CDR3 loop: CASSPGIQGSYEQYF. The CDR3 DNA is TGCGCCAGCAGCCCGGGCATCCAGGGGTCCTACGAGCAGTACTTC. The V and J genes are TRBV5-1 and TRBJ2-7; D perhaps matches TRBD1 (6 bases). The CDR3 consists of 15 residues. Looked up from germline, CDR1 is SGHRS and CDR2 is YFSETQ. V was trimmed by 4 bases and J by 1 base, leaving 15 bases between them.

The chain is built from TRBV11-2 and TRBJ1-2; 7 bases fit TRBD1. Germline CDR1 SGHAT, CDR2 FQNNGV. The CDR3 covers 14 residues. The ends lost 5 bases at V and 8 bases at J; junction bases unmatched: 11. The CDR3 DNA reads as TGTGCCAGCAGCCTGACACAGGGGAGGTACGGCTACACCTTC. It specifies CASSLTQGRYGYTF.

CDR3 region: CASSQEPGKNYGYTF. The CDR3 bases are TGTGCCAGCAGCCAAGAACCAGGGAAGAACTATGGCTACACCTTC. The V and J genes are TRBV3-1 and TRBJ1-2; the D gene is possibly TRBD1 (5 bases). Trimming took off 0 bases at V and 2 bases at J, with 10 bases between the two ends. The CDR3 consists of 15 residues. Germline V gene lookup returns CDR1 LGHDT and CDR2 YNNKEL (reference sequence).

This clonotype was seen repeatedly, ten times or more. V is TRBV11-2 and J is TRBJ2-7; D call uncertain. The V end lost 1 base, the J end lost 5 bases, and 6 bases lay between the germline ends. The CDR3 is 12 residues long. Germline assignment: CDR1 SGHAT and CDR2 FQNNGV. The DNA of the CDR3 is TGTGCCAGCAGCTTAGCGACGGACGAGCAGTACTTC. Encoded protein: CASSLATDEQYF.

Many counts were recorded for this clonotype. This chain connects TRBV6-2 or TRBV6-3 to TRBJ1-5; D remains ambiguous. The V gene lost 2 bases and the J gene lost 1 base, with 9 bases spanning the gap. Germline V CDR1 and CDR2: MNHEY, SVGEGT. CDR3 length equals 15 residues. The CDR3 DNA follows: TGTGCCAGCAGTTACAGGGTTACAAGCAATCAGCCCCAGCATTTT. It encodes CASSYRVTSNQPQHF.

The chain recombines TRBV27 with TRBJ2-5; D is ambiguous. Germline V gene lookup returns CDR1 MNHEY and CDR2 SMNVEV (reference sequence). There are 14 residues in the CDR3. Trimming removed 2 bases from V and 2 bases from J, with 9 bases in between. CDR3 DNA: TGTGCCAGCAGTTTACCTGGCGCGCAAGAGACCCAGTACTTC. This gives the protein CASSLPGAQETQYF.

J is TRBJ2-7 and V is TRBV6-5; 8 bases map to TRBD1. Per the germline V gene, CDR1 is MNHEY and CDR2 is SVGAGI. The CDR3 is made up of 13 amino acids. The V segment lost 4 bases and the J segment 7 bases; nucleotides outside the gene matches: 6. The CDR3 nucleotides read TGTGCCAGCAGTTCCGGGACAGGAAGGGAGCAGTACTTC. It specifies CASSSGTGREQYF.

This clonotype appeared a few times. The chain uses TRBV11-2 and TRBJ1-1; a weak D match, TRBD1 (6 bases). Germline CDR1 is SGHAT and CDR2 is FQNNGV. The V and J ends lost 4 bases and 10 bases respectively, with 19 bases between them. There are 14 residues in the CDR3. The CDR3 nucleotides are TGTGCCAGCAGCTCCCAAAGGGGGATCCGGTCAGCTTTCTTT. Its translation is CASSSQRGIRSAFF.

This clonotype was picked up many times. J is TRBJ1-2 and V is TRBV12-3 or TRBV12-4; 7 bases line up with TRBD1. Trimming cost V 6 bases and J 4 bases; bases outside gene matches: 5. The CDR3 covers 13 residues. CDR3 residues: CASRSGQFYGYTF. The CDR3 nucleotides read TGTGCCAGCAGATCGGGACAGTTCTATGGCTACACCTTC.

This clonotype was counted a few times. The chain has TRBV20-1 and TRBJ1-5; no firm D call. The germline CDR1 and CDR2 sequences are DFQATT and SNEGSKA (reference sequence). The CDR3 contains 13 residues. V gave up 3 bases and J gave up 2 bases, with 8 bases separating them. CDR3 in DNA: TGCAGTGCTAGTCGACCCGGCAATCAGCCCCAGCATTTT. This sequence encodes CSASRPGNQPQHF.

The sample holds many counts of this clonotype. The chain carries TRBV12-3 or TRBV12-4 and TRBJ2-2; 9 bases map to TRBD1. The CDR3 contains 14 residues. After removal of 5 bases from V and 7 bases from J, the junction contained 5 bases not matched to a gene. The DNA for the CDR3 is TGTGCCAGCAGTCCCGGGACAGGGATCGGGGAGCTGTTTTTT. It encodes CASSPGTGIGELFF.

This clonotype was recorded many times. This chain uses TRBV20-1 with TRBJ2-2; D is uncertain. Germline CDR1 is DFQATT and CDR2 is SNEGSKA (reference sequence). Trimming took 5 bases from V and 3 from J, leaving 10 bases between them. The CDR3 has 13 amino acids. Here the CDR3 DNA reads TGCAGTGCTCCCCATCCATACACCGGGGAGCTGTTTTTT. Translation gives CSAPHPYTGELFF.

In this sample, this clonotype turned up many times. The rearrangement uses TRBV6-1 and TRBJ1-2; weak D call: TRBD1 (5 bases). Germline values: CDR1 MNHNS, CDR2 SASEGT. V dropped 4 bases and J dropped 4 bases, with 10 bases sitting between them. The CDR3 is made up of 13 amino acids. CDR3 DNA sequence: TGTGCCAGCAGTGTAGGGGACTTCTATGGCTACACCTTC. Translated, it gives CASSVGDFYGYTF.

This clonotype appeared many times. A read error may produce the germline difference seen at one junction end. V is TRBV2 and J is TRBJ1-2; D gene unclear. The germline CDR1 and CDR2 sequences are SNHLY and FYNNEI. CDR3 length equals 14 residues. The chain's CDR3 is CASCESNVCYGYTF. The DNA for the CDR3 is TGTGCCAGCTGTGAATCCAATGTCTGCTATGGCTACACCTTC.

The table lists this clonotype with many counts. A read error may produce the germline difference seen at one junction end. The chain joins TRBV12-3 or TRBV12-4 to TRBJ1-5; 7 bases align to TRBD1. This CDR3 region has 16 residues. The CDR3 is CTSSLRTGKGNQPQHF. For the CDR3, the DNA is TGTACCAGCAGTTTAAGGACAGGAAAAGGCAATCAGCCCCAGCATTTT.